The TCR beta chain under discussion was sequenced for a study of blood T cells in healthy people across ages. Study results and limitations: Long-lived donors had more naive CD4+ cells and higher diversity than aged donors.

V trimming: 4 bases; J trimming: 3 bases; junction bases outside the gene matches: 10. The CDR3 sequence is 16 residues long. Germline V gene sequence: CDR1 SGHDT, CDR2 YYEEEE. About this clonotype: Its matching antigen is unknown.

Primers used in a second PCR of about 6 to 12 cycles were a sample-barcoded 5' primer and a J-beta primer mix. TCRdb itself ran the 5' RACE reads through MiXCR, one entry per CDR3 protein. The sample lists fewer than 1,200,000 distinct CDR3 sequences, 20% to 25% occurring once. This sample also belongs to another study, concerning T cells of mothers and their children. Per that study: Samples came from a few healthy Caucasian mothers and their six children. A second PCR was performed with the M1S primer. This primer added sample barcodes and 2-4 random nucleotides.

The sequenced sample was blood. J is TRBJ1-2 and V is TRBV5-6, with TRBD1 matching over 9 bases. This TCR came from a girl aged 2-10 years in good health. The CDR3 region is CASSHRGQYVDYGYTF. As DNA, the CDR3 is TGTGCCAGCAGCCACAGGGGGCAATACGTCGACTATGGCTACACCTTC. Complete variable domain (other parts from reference TRBV5-6 and TRBJ1-2): DAGVTQSPTHLIKTRGQQVTLRCSPKSGHDTVSWYQQALGQGPQFIFQYYEEEERQRGNFPDRFSGHQFPNYSSELNVNALLLGDSALYLCASSHRGQYVDYGYTFGSGTRLTVV.